Described below is a single T cell receptor beta chain sequence and its context. Its antigen remains unidentified. There are no base qualities to consult, and no much larger clone falls within one base. Using the deep immunoSEQ assay, multiplex PCR amplified TCR CDR3 regions from genomic DNA. Extracted genomic DNA from each cell subset was spread evenly across all wells of several immunoSEQ 96-well plates, with each plate serving as a replicate. For sorted subsets, roughly 0.2 ug genomic DNA, equal to 25,000 to 35,000 T cell genomes, was loaded into each replicate PCR. Purified libraries were quantified with a Qubit 3.0 fluorometer, sized on a Bioanalyzer 2100, and re-quantified with the KAPA Library Quantification kit. Each immunoSEQ 96-well plate was sequenced on its own single-read 150-cycle Illumina NextSeq 550 flow cell. Concerning the study's data processing: Because the immunoSEQ output included only junctional sequences and no quality scores, the filtering could not be the same as the filtering used for full-length reads. To assign V/J genes and CDR3, sequences were annotated using PyIR, a Python wrapper for IgBLAST v1.9, with IMGT germline references. Any read was removed if the V/J assignment was weak (E-value above 1e-6), the CDR3 was missing, or the read contained stop codons, out-of-frame junctions, or ambiguous translated residues. A V3J clonotype was defined by an identical inferred V gene, J gene, and CDR3 amino acid sequence. The percentage overlap between two repertoires was calculated by dividing the number of shared unique clonotypes by the size of the smaller repertoire. Richness of each repertoire was evaluated using RTK rarefaction, the Chao1 estimator, and Recon v2.1 estimates of unobserved clonotypes. Generation probabilities for all TCRbeta clonotypes obtained by the gDNA method from a handful of donors were computed using OLGA. TCRdb holds this immuneACCESS table with in-frame rearrangements only. Some clones are missing; in checked studies, unresolved V genes explain under half, and the rest has no known cause. D and trimming come from the DNA, and the V and J calls and clone size come from that table. The table for this sample lists 1,500,000 or so clones; roughly 96% of them were counted only once. The ten largest account for approximately 1% of the sample.

Healthy HIV-negative adults with no recently reported acute infections or vaccinations were included as donors. Every donor was a Caucasian adult residing in Nashville, Tennessee, USA. CD4+ T cells were enriched through magnetic negative selection, after which naive cells were positively selected on CD45RA and the remaining negative fraction served as the memory subset. Blood was collected by leukapheresis, and PBMCs were isolated by Ficoll-Histopaque density gradient centrifugation and then cryopreserved in liquid nitrogen vapor phase. Analytical flow cytometry was used to check the purity and quantity of every magnetically sorted T cell population. From each sorted fraction, genomic DNA was isolated and quantified by UV absorbance on a Nanodrop 2000c. The data belong to a study of shared clonotypes between healthy human individuals (TCRdb year 2020). Some background on the complete study: The cohort comprised a couple of women and a few men aged 18 to 49 years. For each donor, CD4 naive and CD4 memory were each run on three plates, CD8 naive on two plates, and CD8 memory on one plate. Blood TCR repertoires of a handful of healthy adults were deeply sequenced to estimate repertoire size and the extent of clonotype sharing between individuals. To increase sequencing depth and limit assay-specific biases, TCR repertoire library preparation and sequencing were carried out by different laboratories using diverse techniques. Each donor's leukapheresis produced roughly between about 0.9 and 9.5 billion PBMCs. Broad study findings and their caveats: Based on pairwise subsampling, the degree of clonotype sharing among donors was expected to be affected by sequencing depth. The small number of donors limited the genetic and exposure-history diversity represented. Naive subsets generally had larger estimated clonotype richness than memory subsets did. Across several donors, roughly 5.4% of naive CD4, 3% to 3.5% of naive CD8, 2.3% of memory CD4, and about 0.4% of memory CD8 clonotypes were shared. Incomplete sequencing was indicated by rarefaction of sorted-subset datasets, despite the large sequencing depth. Compared with non-shared clonotypes, the clonotypes found in all four sorted-subset donors had higher generation probabilities. Sampling was restricted to blood, and TCR repertoires in tissue are likely to differ from TCR repertoires in blood.

As encoded in the germline V gene (reference sequence), CDR1 is SGHNT while CDR2 is YYREEE. The germline V end is reduced by 2 bases and the J end by 3 bases; junction bases left unmatched: 1. Inclusive of the bounding cysteine and phenylalanine, the CDR3 is 13 residues long. The CDR3 DNA has 39 bases and is translated from base 1. The TCR comes from a man younger than 40 in good health. Sequencing was carried out using naive CD4+ T cells sorted from blood. The cell subset or site tag for this specimen amounts to: CD45RA+ positively selected. The rearrangement joined TRBV5-4 to TRBJ2-5, with 7 middle bases fitting TRBD1. The encoded CDR3 is CASSFTGEETQYF. The DNA sequence is given as TGTGCCAGCAGCTTTACAGGGGAAGAGACCCAGTACTTC.